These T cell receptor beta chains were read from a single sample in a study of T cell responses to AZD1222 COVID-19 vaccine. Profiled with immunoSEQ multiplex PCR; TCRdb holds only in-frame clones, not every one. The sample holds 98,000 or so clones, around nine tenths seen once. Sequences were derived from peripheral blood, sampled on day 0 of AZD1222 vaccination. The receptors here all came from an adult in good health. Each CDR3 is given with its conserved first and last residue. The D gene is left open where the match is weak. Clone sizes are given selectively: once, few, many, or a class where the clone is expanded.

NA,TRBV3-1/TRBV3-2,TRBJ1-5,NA,TGTGCCAGCAGCCAAGACAGAAATCAGCCCCAGCATTTT,CASSQDRNQPQHF
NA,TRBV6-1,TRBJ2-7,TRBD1,TGTGCCAGCAGTGCTCGAGCCCATGGACAGGGGGGACCGTACGAGCAGTACTTC,CASSARAHGQGGPYEQYF
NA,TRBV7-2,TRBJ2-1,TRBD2,TGTGCCAGCAGCACTAGCGGGGCCTCCTACAATGAGCAGTTCTTC,CASSTSGASYNEQFF
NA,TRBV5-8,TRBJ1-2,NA,TGTGCCAGCAGCCCCCGAGGAAATAACTATGGCTACACCTTC,CASSPRGNNYGYTF
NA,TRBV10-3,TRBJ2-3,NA,TGTGCCATACAAGGACAGACCACAGATACGCAGTATTTT,CAIQGQTTDTQYF
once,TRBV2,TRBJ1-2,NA,TGTGCCAGCAGTGCTATGGGGAACTATGGCTACACCTTC,CASSAMGNYGYTF
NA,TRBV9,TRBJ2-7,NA,TGTGCCAGCAGCGGGGCTCCGGGACCCCCCTCCTACGAGCAGTACTTC,CASSGAPGPPSYEQYF
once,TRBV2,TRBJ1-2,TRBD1,TGTGCCAGCAGTTGGGACAGGGAGACGGTGTGGGGGGTTGGCTACACCTTC,CASSWDRETVWGVGYTF
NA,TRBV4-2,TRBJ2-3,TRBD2,TGTGCCAGCAGCCGGGTAGGCCTAGCGGGCGATACGAGGAGCACAGATACGCAGTATTTT,CASSRVGLAGDTRSTDTQYF
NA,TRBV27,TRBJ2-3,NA,TGTGCCAGCAGTTCCCCCGTTATGTTCGGGGATACGCAGTATTTT,CASSSPVMFGDTQYF
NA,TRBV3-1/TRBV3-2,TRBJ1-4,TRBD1,TGTGCCAGCAGCCAAGGCCCGCGGGACAGGGGGACAACTAATGAAAAACTGTTTTTT,CASSQGPRDRGTTNEKLFF